This T cell receptor beta chain was retrieved from a study of identical twins. Template switching, a step in the protocol, added a universal primer site, and cDNA carried unique molecular identifiers. TCRdb re-called the 5' RACE reads through MiXCR, storing one row per CDR3 protein. This table has roughly 200,000 distinct CDR3 sequences, approximately 15% appearing once. With respect to this clonotype: Antigen: not known.

Germline-derived CDR1 and CDR2 are KGHSH and LQKENI. The V gene lost 4 bases and the J gene lost 0 bases, with 15 bases spanning the gap. The CDR3 consists of 16 residues. The study's findings and limits: Memory repertoires showed no such pattern, whereas abundant cord blood beta clonotypes carried fewer insertions.

These data were also reused for a study on T cells expressing NK-cell markers. That paper adds: One of the eight sequenced donors was seronegative, whereas the other seven were HCMV-seropositive. Evidence did not settle whether expanded NKG2C+ T cell clones targeted HCMV.

The gene calls are TRBV18 and TRBJ1-2, with D hard to call. Sequenced: CD8+ T cells sorted from blood. The source is a woman aged 18 to 35 in good health. CDR3 region: CASSRPDRVTNYGYTF. The CDR3 DNA follows: TGTGCCAGCTCACGACCGGACCGGGTGACTAACTATGGCTACACCTTC.